This T cell receptor (beta chain) was recovered during a study of blood T cell repertoires in COVID-19. In the original processing: How many nucleated cells were present was estimated from reference gene primer amplification. Profiled with immunoSEQ multiplex PCR; TCRdb holds only in-frame clones, not every one. V and J calls and clone size are copied from that table; D and trimming were computed from the DNA. The table shows around 370,000 clones, with around 90% occurring only once. The V gene lost 4 bases and the J gene lost 7 bases, with 15 bases spanning the gap. CDR3 length equals 14 residues. Germline assignment: CDR1 SGHDT and CDR2 YYEEEE.

This sequence originates from a man younger than 35 with active or convalescent COVID-19. Material: peripheral blood. The chain links TRBV5-6 to TRBJ1-3; the D gene is possibly TRBD1 (5 bases). The chain's CDR3 is CASSTRGASNTIYF. The CDR3 region has the DNA TGTGCCAGCAGCACCCGCGGGGCGAGCAACACCATATATTTT. The full variable domain, its missing parts supplied by reference TRBV5-6 and TRBJ1-3, is DAGVTQSPTHLIKTRGQQVTLRCSPKSGHDTVSWYQQALGQGPQFIFQYYEEEERQRGNFPDRFSGHQFPNYSSELNVNALLLGDSALYLCASSTRGASNTIYFGEGSWLTVV.